This entry concerns a single TCR beta chain. This specimen comes from a study of radiation and T cells in renal cell carcinoma. Germline loops: CDR1 SGDLS, CDR2 YYNGEE. V gave up 7 bases and J gave up 0 bases, with 5 bases separating them. The CDR3 spans 12 residues. Specified time point: baseline pretreatment blood. Treatment of the sample: 15 Gy SBRT to primary tumor, nephrectomy 4 weeks later. The table came from immunoSEQ multiplex PCR; TCRdb's copy has only in-frame clones and leaves some out. This sample carries 150,000 or so clones, around 89% of them seen once, and the ten largest clones take 4.1%.

The source of this sequence is an older woman with renal cell carcinoma. The source material was blood, sampled from a patient whose treatment included radiotherapy and nephrectomy. The chain joins TRBV9 to TRBJ2-1; D is unclear. CDR3 DNA sequence: TGTGCCAGCGGTATCTCCTACAATGAGCAGTTCTTC. Translated, it gives CASGISYNEQFF.